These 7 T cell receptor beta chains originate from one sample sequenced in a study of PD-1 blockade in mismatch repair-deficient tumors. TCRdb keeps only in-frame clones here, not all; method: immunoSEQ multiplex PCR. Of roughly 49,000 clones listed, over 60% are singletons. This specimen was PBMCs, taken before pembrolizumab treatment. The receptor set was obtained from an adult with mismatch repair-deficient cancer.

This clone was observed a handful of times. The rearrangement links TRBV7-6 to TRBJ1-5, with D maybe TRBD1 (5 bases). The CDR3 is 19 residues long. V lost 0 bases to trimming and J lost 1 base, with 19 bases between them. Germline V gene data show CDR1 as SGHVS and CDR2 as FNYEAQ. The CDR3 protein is CASSLADGADGGSNQPQHF. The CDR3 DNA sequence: TGTGCCAGCAGCTTAGCGGACGGAGCGGATGGGGGGAGCAATCAGCCCCAGCATTTT.

The CDR3 here is CASSDREFSGNTIYF. The CDR3 DNA reads TGTGCCAGCTCGGACAGGGAGTTTTCTGGAAACACCATATATTTT. The chain is built from TRBV18 and TRBJ1-3, with TRBD1 matching 8 bases. In germline, CDR1 is KGHSH, CDR2 LQKENI. The CDR3 length is 15 residues. V lost 6 bases and J lost 1; bases outside the gene matches: 5.

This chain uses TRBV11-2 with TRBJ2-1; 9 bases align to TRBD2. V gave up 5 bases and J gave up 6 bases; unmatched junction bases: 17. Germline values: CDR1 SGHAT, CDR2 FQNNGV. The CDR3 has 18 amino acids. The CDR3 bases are TGTGCCAGCAGCACGACTTCCGCTAGCGGGGCCCTTGCCAATGAGCAGTTCTTC. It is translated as CASSTTSASGALANEQFF. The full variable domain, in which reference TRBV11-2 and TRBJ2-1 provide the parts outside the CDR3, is EAGVAQSPRYKIIEKRQSVAFWCNPISGHATLYWYQQILGQGPKLLIQFQNNGVVDDSQLPKDRFSAERLKGVDSTLKIQPAKLEDSAVYLCASSTTSASGALANEQFFGPGTRLTVL.

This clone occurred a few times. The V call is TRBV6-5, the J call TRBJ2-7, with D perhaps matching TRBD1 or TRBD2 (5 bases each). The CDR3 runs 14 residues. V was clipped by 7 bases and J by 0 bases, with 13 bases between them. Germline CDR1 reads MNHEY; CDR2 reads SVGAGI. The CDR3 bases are TGTGCCAGCATGGGGGTGGGGAGCTCCTACGAGCAGTACTTC. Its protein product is CASMGVGSSYEQYF.

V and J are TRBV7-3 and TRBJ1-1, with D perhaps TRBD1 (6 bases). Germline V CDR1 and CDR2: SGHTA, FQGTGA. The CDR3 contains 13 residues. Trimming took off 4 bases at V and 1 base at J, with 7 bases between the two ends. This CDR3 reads CASSSGQNTEAFF. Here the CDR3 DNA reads TGTGCCAGCAGCTCGGGACAGAACACTGAAGCTTTCTTT.

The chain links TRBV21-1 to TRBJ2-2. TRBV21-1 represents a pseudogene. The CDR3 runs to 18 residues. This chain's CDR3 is CASSTLMVGAGRTGELFF. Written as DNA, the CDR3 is TGTGCCAGCAGCACCCTGATGGTCGGGGCTGGTCGAACCGGGGAGCTGTTTTTT.

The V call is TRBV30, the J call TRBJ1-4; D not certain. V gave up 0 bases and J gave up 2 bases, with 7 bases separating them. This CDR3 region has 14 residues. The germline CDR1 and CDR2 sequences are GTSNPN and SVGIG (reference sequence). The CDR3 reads CAWSVRRTNEKLFF. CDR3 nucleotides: TGTGCCTGGAGTGTACGCAGGACTAATGAAAAACTGTTTTTT.